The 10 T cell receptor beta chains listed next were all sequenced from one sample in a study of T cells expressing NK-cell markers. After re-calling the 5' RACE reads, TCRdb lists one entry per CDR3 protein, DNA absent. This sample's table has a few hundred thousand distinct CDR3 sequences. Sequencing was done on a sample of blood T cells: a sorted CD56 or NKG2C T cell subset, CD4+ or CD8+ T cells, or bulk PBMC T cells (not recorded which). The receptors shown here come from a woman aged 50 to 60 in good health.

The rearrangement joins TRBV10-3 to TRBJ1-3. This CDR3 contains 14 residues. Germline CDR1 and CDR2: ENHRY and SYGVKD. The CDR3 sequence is CATSGGSSGNTIYF.

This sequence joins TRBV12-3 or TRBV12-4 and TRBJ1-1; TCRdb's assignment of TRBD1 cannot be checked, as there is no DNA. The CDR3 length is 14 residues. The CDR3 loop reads CASSLVTGAGEAFF.

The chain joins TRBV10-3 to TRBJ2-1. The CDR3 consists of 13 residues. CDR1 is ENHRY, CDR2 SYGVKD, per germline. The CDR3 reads CAIMTSNDNEQFF.

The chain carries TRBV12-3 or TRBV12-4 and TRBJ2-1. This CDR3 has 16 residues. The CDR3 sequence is CASSFRRTGSYNEQFF.

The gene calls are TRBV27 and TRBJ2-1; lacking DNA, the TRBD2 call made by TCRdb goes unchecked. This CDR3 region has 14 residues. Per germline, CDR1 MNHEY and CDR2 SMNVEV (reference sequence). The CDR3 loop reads CASGGQSDGNEQFF.

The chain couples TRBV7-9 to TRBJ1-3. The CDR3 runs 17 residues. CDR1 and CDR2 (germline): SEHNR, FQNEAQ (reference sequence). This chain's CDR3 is CASSPIGTDAPGNTIYF.

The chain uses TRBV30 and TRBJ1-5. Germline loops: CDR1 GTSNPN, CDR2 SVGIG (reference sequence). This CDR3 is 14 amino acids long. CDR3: CAWSVGKDNQPQHF.

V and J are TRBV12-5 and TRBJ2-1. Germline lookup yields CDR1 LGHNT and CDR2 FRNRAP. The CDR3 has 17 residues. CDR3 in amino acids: CASGLVIWSGTYNEQFF.

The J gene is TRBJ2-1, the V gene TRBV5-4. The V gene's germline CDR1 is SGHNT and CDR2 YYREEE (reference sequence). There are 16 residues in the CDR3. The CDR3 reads CASSLASSRNYNEQFF.

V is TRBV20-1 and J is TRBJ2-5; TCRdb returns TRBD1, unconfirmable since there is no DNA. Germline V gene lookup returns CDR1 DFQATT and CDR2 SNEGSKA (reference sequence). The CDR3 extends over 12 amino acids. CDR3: CSASDSQETQYF.